The present T cell receptor beta chain was sequenced within a study of shared clonotypes between healthy human individuals (dated by TCRdb to the early 2020s). Study-level background: The cohort comprised two women and a few men aged 18 to 49 years. For each donor, CD4 naive and CD4 memory were each given three plates, CD8 naive was given two plates, and CD8 memory was given one plate. Libraries were prepared and TCR repertoires were sequenced by different laboratories using diverse techniques, in order to increase sequencing depth and limit assay-specific biases. To estimate repertoire size and how much clonotype sharing occurs between individuals, the study deeply sequenced the blood TCR repertoires of five healthy adults. Leukapheresis yielded between about 0.8 and 8.9 billion PBMCs per donor.

Regarding this clone: It has no known antigen specificity. It has no much larger one-base neighbor in the sample; base qualities were not kept.

The paper as a whole reports these results and caveats: The small number of donors limited the genetic and exposure-history diversity represented. Naive subsets generally had larger estimated clonotype richness than memory subsets did. Sampling was restricted to blood, and TCR repertoires in tissues likely differ from the TCR repertoires found in blood. Clonotypes shared by all four sorted-subset donors showed higher generation probabilities than non-shared clonotypes. Sharing across several donors was observed for roughly 5.4% of naive CD4, over 3% of naive CD8, about 2.3% of memory CD4, and about 0.39% of memory CD8 clonotypes. Based on pairwise subsampling, the degree of clonotype sharing among donors was expected to be affected by sequencing depth. Incomplete sequencing was indicated by rarefaction of sorted-subset datasets, despite the large sequencing depth.

V is clipped by 4 bases and J by 2 bases, and the sequence between their germline boundaries is 12 bases long. CDR1 and CDR2 were assigned from the germline V gene as LGHNA and YSLEER. CDR3 length: 14 amino acids, cysteine to phenylalanine. CDR3 DNA only is kept here, 42 bases in frame from base 1. TCR CDR3 regions were amplified from genomic DNA by multiplex PCR using the deep immunoSEQ assay. Extracted genomic DNA from each cell subset was distributed evenly across all wells of several immunoSEQ 96-well plates, and each plate was treated as a replicate. For sorted subsets, approximately 190 ng genomic DNA, equal to tens of thousands of T cell genomes, was loaded into each replicate PCR. The purified libraries were quantified using a Qubit 3.0 fluorometer, sized with a Bioanalyzer 2100, and then quantified again using the KAPA Library Quantification kit. A separate single-read 150-cycle Illumina NextSeq 550 flow cell was used to sequence each immunoSEQ 96-well plate. The source study handled its data this way. Because the immunoSEQ output held only junctional sequences and lacked quality scores, the filtering could not match the filtering applied to full-length reads. To assign V/J genes and CDR3, sequences were annotated using PyIR, a Python wrapper for IgBLAST v1.9, with IMGT germline references. Any read was removed if the V/J assignment was weak (E-value above 1e-6), the CDR3 was missing, or the read contained stop codons, out-of-frame junctions, or ambiguous translated residues. A V3J clonotype was defined by an identical inferred V gene, J gene, and CDR3 amino acid sequence. Percentage overlap between repertoires was calculated by dividing the number of shared unique clonotypes by the size of the smaller repertoire. Richness of each repertoire was evaluated using RTK rarefaction, the Chao1 estimator, and Recon v2.1 estimates of unobserved clonotypes. For all TCRbeta clonotypes obtained by the gDNA method from a handful of donors, generation probabilities were computed with OLGA. Not all clones reach the TCRdb copy of this immuneACCESS table, which keeps in-frame sequences only. Checked studies attribute under half of the gap to unresolved V genes and leave the rest unexplained. The DNA was the basis for D and trimming; V, J and clone size are from that table. The sample contains approximately 1,500,000 clones, 96% of them found a single time. The top ten clones comprise approximately 1% of the sample.

The donors were healthy, HIV-negative adults with no recently reported acute infections or vaccinations. All donors were Caucasian adults living in Nashville, Tennessee, USA. CD4+ T cells were enriched through magnetic negative selection, after which naive cells were positively selected on CD45RA and the remaining negative fraction served as the memory subset. Blood was collected by leukapheresis, and PBMCs were isolated by Ficoll-Histopaque density gradient centrifugation and then cryopreserved in liquid nitrogen vapor phase. Analytical flow cytometry was used to check the purity and quantity of each magnetically sorted T cell population. Genomic DNA was isolated from every sorted fraction and measured by UV absorbance on a Nanodrop 2000c.

This chain is built from TRBV4-3 and TRBJ2-7, with the D gene uncertain. What was sequenced was naive CD4+ T cells sorted from blood. According to the study, the label for this sample's cell subset or site signals: CD45RA+ positively selected. This clonotype originated in a man aged 25 to 40 in good health. The DNA sequence follows: TGCGCCAGCAGCCGACTGCCCACCGCCTACGAGCAGTACTTC. This encodes CASSRLPTAYEQYF.